Below are 10 T cell receptor beta chains sequenced from a single sample in a study of blood T cells in healthy people across ages. Through a sample-barcoded 5' primer and a J-beta primer mix, a second PCR was run for roughly 6 to 12 cycles. TCRdb analysed the 5' RACE reads with MiXCR anew, one entry per CDR3 protein. The sample has approximately 800,000 distinct CDR3 sequences; roughly 60% are singletons. The sequencing input was blood. Source of these receptors: a man aged 25 to 40 in good health.

The V call is TRBV7-6, the J call TRBJ2-5; D unresolved. The length of the CDR3 is 14 residues. Germline loops: CDR1 SGHVS, CDR2 FNYEAQ. Trimming pared 5 bases from V and 3 bases from J, leaving 13 bases between. The CDR3: CASSIEVAEETQYF. Here the CDR3 DNA reads TGTGCCAGCAGCATTGAGGTAGCAGAAGAGACCCAGTACTTC. The full variable domain, with the rest looked up from reference TRBV7-6 and TRBJ2-5, is GAGVSQSPRYKVTKRGQDVALRCDPISGHVSLYWYRQALGQGPEFLTYFNYEAQQDKSGLPNDRFSAERPEGSISTLTIQRTEQRDSAMYRCASSIEVAEETQYFGPGTRLLVL.

This rearrangement joins TRBV29-1 to TRBJ2-7; D perhaps matches TRBD2 (7 bases). Germline V gene lookup returns CDR1 SQVTM and CDR2 ANQGSEA. CDR3 size: 15 residues. V lost 4 bases and J lost 0, with 16 bases in between. The CDR3 protein is CSVVGGGESSYEQYF. The CDR3 DNA is TGCAGCGTTGTTGGGGGGGGCGAGAGCTCCTACGAGCAGTACTTC.

The rearrangement uses TRBV15 and TRBJ2-3, with 8 bases matching TRBD2. Germline CDR1 reads LNHNV; CDR2 reads YYDKDF (reference sequence). The trim removed 2 bases at V and 2 bases at J, leaving 15 bases unmatched. The CDR3 covers 19 residues. CDR3 residues: CATSRTDLERGLSTDTQYF. The CDR3 bases are TGTGCCACCAGCAGAACGGACCTTGAGCGGGGGCTTTCCACAGATACGCAGTATTTT.

This clonotype was recorded many times. The chain is built from TRBV15 and TRBJ2-3; no firm D call. Deletions cut 4 bases from V and 0 bases from J, with 11 bases between. The CDR3 sequence is 15 residues long. Germline V gene data show CDR1 as LNHNV and CDR2 as YYDKDF (reference sequence). The CDR3 DNA reads TGTGCCACCAGCACCCTTGTGGCTAGCACAGATACGCAGTATTTT. Translation gives CATSTLVASTDTQYF.

The CDR3 sequence is CASSPKSSPDTQYF. DNA of the CDR3: TGTGCCAGCAGCCCCAAGAGTAGTCCAGATACGCAGTATTTT. The chain couples TRBV5-4 to TRBJ2-3; no clear D gene. This CDR3 spans 14 amino acids. CDR1 SGHNT and CDR2 YYREEE come from the germline V gene (reference sequence). The germline V and J ends were trimmed by 4 bases and 4 bases, with 13 bases remaining between them.

The rearrangement uses TRBV19 and TRBJ1-6; 10 bases map to TRBD1. The CDR3 runs to 13 residues. The trim removed 9 bases at V and 7 bases at J, leaving 3 bases unmatched. Germline-derived CDR1 and CDR2 are LNHDA and SQIVND (reference sequence). The CDR3, as DNA: TGTGCCAGCGGGGGACAGGGGAATTCACCCCTCCACTTT. Amino acid sequence: CASGGQGNSPLHF.

V is TRBV29-1 and J is TRBJ2-1; 10 bases map to TRBD2. The CDR3 totals 14 residues. V shed 5 bases, J shed 7 bases, and the junction held 8 bases outside the gene matches. Per the germline V gene, CDR1 is SQVTM and CDR2 is ANQGSEA. This chain's CDR3 is CSVRISGGSNEQFF. CDR3 coding DNA: TGCAGCGTTCGAATTAGCGGGGGGTCGAATGAGCAGTTCTTC.

This sequence joins TRBV6-2 or TRBV6-3 and TRBJ1-2; 8 bases map to TRBD1. Germline values: CDR1 MNHEY, CDR2 SVGEGT. This CDR3 spans 13 amino acids. J gave up 1 base and V 6 bases, and 1 base lay outside the gene matches. The CDR3 region is CASRQGDNYGYTF. Written as DNA, the CDR3 is TGTGCCAGCAGACAGGGGGATAACTATGGCTACACCTTC.

The gene calls are TRBV29-1 and TRBJ2-3, with D perhaps matching TRBD2 (6 bases). This CDR3 has 16 residues. Per the germline V gene, CDR1 is SQVTM and CDR2 is ANQGSEA. Trimming took 4 bases from V and 3 from J, leaving 20 bases between them. CDR3 region: CSVGFGAAGTTDTQYF. CDR3 nucleotides: TGCAGCGTTGGTTTTGGCGCGGCGGGGACTACAGATACGCAGTATTTT.

This clonotype was detected a few times. V is TRBV7-2 and J is TRBJ2-3; D uncertain. The CDR3 runs to 14 residues. The V gene lost 3 bases and the J gene lost 2 bases, with 9 bases spanning the gap. Germline V gives CDR1 SGHTA, CDR2 FQGNSA. CDR3 in amino acids: CASSFRPNTDTQYF. The DNA for the CDR3 is TGTGCCAGCAGCTTCAGGCCTAACACAGATACGCAGTATTTT. Full variable domain (remainder filled in from reference TRBV7-2 and TRBJ2-3): GAGVSQSPSNKVTEKGKDVELRCDPISGHTALYWYRQSLGQGLEFLIYFQGNSAPDKSGLPSDRFSAERTGGSVSTLTIQRTQQEDSAVYLCASSFRPNTDTQYFGPGTRLTVL.